The rows below give T cell receptor beta chains drawn from one sample of a study of shared clonotypes between healthy human individuals. Sequencing used immunoSEQ multiplex PCR; TCRdb keeps in-frame clones, though not all of them. The data contain some 200,000 clones, 60% to 70% of them seen just once; the ten biggest clones take up over 8.5%. Sequencing was performed on memory CD4+ T cells sorted from blood. These receptors came from a man aged 30 to 39 in good health. The conserved cysteine and the conserved F or W are not part of the CDR3 here.

>10|TRBV30|TRBJ2-7
AWMSSGYEQY
>13|TRBV6-6|TRBJ2-7
ASSYGRGVNYEQY
>12|TRBV5-4|TRBJ2-3
ASSKTSLSDTQY
>13|TRBV18|TRBJ2-3
ASSPSGLRTDTQY
>11|TRBV7-9|TRBJ1-4
ASSTGVGEKLF
>13|TRBV7-8|TRBJ2-2
ASSLVGSGRGELF
>12|TRBV28|TRBJ2-7
ASKFDRSGNEQY
>14|TRBV11-2|TRBJ2-2
ASSSKGVRGTGELF
>11|TRBV10-3|TRBJ2-7
AIGLAEIYEQY
>11|TRBV10-3|TRBJ2-2
AITAGAPGELF
>12|TRBV6-6|TRBJ1-1
ASSYGQEKAEAF
>13|TRBV5-4|TRBJ1-1
ASSLETGANTEAF
>9|TRBV30|TRBJ1-1
ALSRGTEAF
>11|TRBV29-1|TRBJ1-5
SVRTGSYQPQH
>11|TRBV7-8|TRBJ2-7
ASSSAGIYEQY
>9|TRBV7-2|TRBJ1-2
ASSPQGGLT
>15|TRBV6-1|TRBJ2-3
ASSVRSQALSTDTQY
>11|TRBV10-3|TRBJ2-3
AVSTVDTDTQY
>10|TRBV19|TRBJ2-2
ASSMSGGELF
>13|TRBV6-5|TRBJ2-7
ASSPIPIAIYEQY
>12|TRBV18|TRBJ1-5
ASSRQGPNQPQH
>12|TRBV7-8|TRBJ2-1
ASSLSVLAGEQF
>14|TRBV4-1|TRBJ2-7
ASSQHGLAAAYEQY
>13|TRBV14|TRBJ1-1
ASSQEVGRLAEAF
>12|TRBV25-1|TRBJ2-7
ASKPTGKDYEQY
>14|TRBV18|TRBJ2-1
ASSTVPGGVYNEQF
>12|TRBV5-1|TRBJ1-4
ASSKGGYDEKLF
>14|TRBV19|TRBJ1-2
ASRPPPRGGADGYT
>14|TRBV2|TRBJ2-1
ASSEVGGASGSIKF
>14|TRBV9|TRBJ1-1
ASSVDPGTVNTEAF
>13|TRBV2|TRBJ2-7
ASTEPGRANFEQY
>12|TRBV19|TRBJ1-2
ASSKTQNLYGYT
>12|TRBV5-5|TRBJ2-3
ASSSTSVTDTQY
>14|TRBV28|TRBJ2-3
ASSPTGSRGPQTQY
>13|TRBV19|TRBJ2-5
ASSRTGDRWETQY
>9|TRBV28|TRBJ2-7
ASSLNYEQY
>9|TRBV20-1|TRBJ2-7
SANRIHEQY